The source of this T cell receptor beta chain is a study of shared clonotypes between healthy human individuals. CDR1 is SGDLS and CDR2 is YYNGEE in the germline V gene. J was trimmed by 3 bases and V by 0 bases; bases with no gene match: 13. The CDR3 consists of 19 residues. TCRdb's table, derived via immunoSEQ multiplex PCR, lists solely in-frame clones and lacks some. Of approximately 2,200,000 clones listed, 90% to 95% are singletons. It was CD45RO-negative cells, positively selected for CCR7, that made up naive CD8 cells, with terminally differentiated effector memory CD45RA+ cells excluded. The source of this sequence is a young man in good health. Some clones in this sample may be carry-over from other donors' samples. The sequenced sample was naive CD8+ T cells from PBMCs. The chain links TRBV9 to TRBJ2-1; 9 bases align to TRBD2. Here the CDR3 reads CASSVDEASGTAGYNEQFF. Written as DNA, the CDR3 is TGTGCCAGCAGCGTAGACGAGGCTAGCGGGACTGCGGGCTACAATGAGCAGTTCTTC.